The 10 T cell receptor beta chains below were found in one sample sequenced in a study of CD8 T cells in Susac syndrome. Random hexamers were used to reverse transcribe about 0.5 to 1 ug of RNA. TCRdb recomputed calls from the immunoSEQ multiplex PCR reads with MiXCR, one row per CDR3 protein. Altogether 330,000 or so distinct CDR3 sequences are present, about 88% being singletons, with the ten largest covering under 0.2%. The sequencing input was CD8+ T cells from PBMCs. These receptors all stem from a human donor with multiple sclerosis.

A single count supports this clonotype. The V call is TRBV11-2, the J call TRBJ2-3; D is uncertain. The CDR3 is made up of 16 amino acids. The V and J ends lost 1 base and 1 base respectively, with 12 bases between them. Germline CDR1 is SGHAT and CDR2 is FQNNGV. The CDR3 sequence: CASSLGATRRTDTQYF. For the CDR3, the DNA is TGTGCCAGCAGCTTAGGGGCGACGAGGCGCACAGATACGCAGTATTTT.

This clonotype was seen a single time. This chain connects TRBV20-1 to TRBJ2-1; 7 bases align to TRBD2. V shed 3 bases, J shed 0 bases, and the junction held 8 bases outside the gene matches. The germline gives CDR1 DFQATT, CDR2 SNEGSKA (reference sequence). The CDR3 runs 16 residues. CDR3 coding DNA: TGCAGTGCTAGTCCTATGGCGGGAGTCTCCTACAATGAGCAGTTCTTC. It yields the protein CSASPMAGVSYNEQFF.

The V gene is TRBV15, the J gene TRBJ2-3; 8 bases are a match to TRBD2. The V gene end was trimmed by 1 base and the J gene end by 4 bases; junction bases not matched to a gene: 7. The CDR3 is 16 residues long. The germline gives CDR1 LNHNV, CDR2 YYDKDF (reference sequence). Here the CDR3 DNA reads TGTGCCACCAGCAGAGCCGGACTAGCAGTGGCAGATACGCAGTATTTT. It translates to CATSRAGLAVADTQYF.

This clonotype occurred once. CDR3 loop: CSVVVGQGSSYEQYF. As DNA, the CDR3 is TGCAGCGTTGTTGTGGGACAGGGGAGCTCCTACGAGCAGTACTTC. V usage is TRBV29-1 and J usage is TRBJ2-7; 10 bases are shared with TRBD1. The CDR3 has 15 amino acids. Germline assignment: CDR1 SQVTM and CDR2 ANQGSEA. With V trimmed by 4 bases and J by 0 bases, 6 bases remained unmatched.

This clonotype was recorded once. The chain joins TRBV3-1 to TRBJ2-1; D is unclear. The V gene lost 0 bases and the J gene lost 0 bases, with 12 bases spanning the gap. CDR1 is LGHDT, CDR2 YNNKEL, per germline (reference sequence). This CDR3 region has 17 residues. CDR3 DNA sequence: TGTGCCAGCAGCCAAGATGAGAGAGTCAGCTCCTACAATGAGCAGTTCTTC. Protein sequence: CASSQDERVSSYNEQFF.

V usage is TRBV4-3 and J usage is TRBJ1-2; possible D gene TRBD1, 5 bases. Germline CDR1 and CDR2: LGHNA and YSLEER. The CDR3 runs 15 residues. Trimming stripped 0 bases from V and 5 bases from J, with 13 bases between. CDR3 sequence (DNA): TGCGCCAGCAGCCAAGAGGGGGGACCCAGGTATGGCTACACCTTC. Protein: CASSQEGGPRYGYTF.

The chain combines TRBV11-2 with TRBJ2-6, with D unresolved. Trimming cost V 8 bases and J 1 base, with 9 bases left between them. This CDR3 has 14 residues. Germline assignment: CDR1 SGHAT and CDR2 FQNNGV. The chain's CDR3 is CASGSVSGANVLTF. CDR3 in DNA: TGTGCCAGCGGTTCCGTTTCTGGGGCCAACGTCCTGACTTTC. The whole variable domain, filled in from reference TRBV11-2 and TRBJ2-6, reads EAGVAQSPRYKIIEKRQSVAFWCNPISGHATLYWYQQILGQGPKLLIQFQNNGVVDDSQLPKDRFSAERLKGVDSTLKIQPAKLEDSAVYLCASGSVSGANVLTFGAGSRLTVL.

The CDR3 loop reads CASSISGTEFF. The CDR3 nucleotides are TGTGCCAGCAGCATCAGCGGGACGGAGTTCTTC. The V and J genes are TRBV7-9 and TRBJ2-1, with 7 positions matching TRBD2. Per germline, CDR1 SEHNR and CDR2 FQNEAQ (reference sequence). J lost 14 bases, V lost 5 bases, and 6 bases had no gene match. The CDR3 has 11 residues.

The chain combines TRBV30 with TRBJ2-5; D is undetermined. Germline CDR1 is GTSNPN and CDR2 is SVGIG (reference sequence). V was pared by 3 bases and J by 2 bases, with 16 bases between. The CDR3 has 15 amino acids. CDR3 residues: CAWSLGLGKQETQYF. The CDR3 nucleotides are TGTGCCTGGAGCCTTGGGCTAGGAAAACAAGAGACCCAGTACTTC.

V is TRBV27 and J is TRBJ2-7; TRBD1 might be the D (5 bases). The CDR3 totals 15 residues. Between the trimmed V and J ends, which lost 3 bases and 0 bases, there was a span of 12 bases. Germline V gene sequence: CDR1 MNHEY, CDR2 SMNVEV (reference sequence). Here the CDR3 DNA reads TGTGCCAGCAGTTTTGGGTGGGGCGGCTCCTACGAGCAGTACTTC. This gives the protein CASSFGWGGSYEQYF.